The present T cell receptor beta chain was sequenced within a study of beta chain features in type 1 diabetes. Every donor provided one heparinised blood draw, which averaged about 120 mL. CD45RO/CCR7/CD25/CD127/CD95/CD27 staining was used to isolate CD4+ naive, central memory, regulatory and stem cell-like memory cells by sorting. What was sequenced were expressed TCRB transcripts, since all of the isolated RNA had been reverse transcribed. The protocol was immunoSEQ multiplex PCR, while the TCRdb copy is restricted to in-frame clones and leaves out a portion. The repertoire holds some 330,000 clones, with 11% as singletons. Study-wide results and caveats: Shortening of TCRB CDR3s, moderate but significant, appeared in all four CD4+ subsets of Type 1 diabetes patients.

About this clone: Its cognate antigen is unknown.

The sequencing input was naive CD4+ T cells from blood. The receptor comes from a woman aged 30 to 39 in good health.

DNA of the CDR3: TGTGCCAGCAGGCTGACAGGGGGCACGAACACTGAAGCTTTCTTT. As protein: CASRLTGGTNTEAFF. The rearrangement uses TRBV2 and TRBJ1-1, with TRBD1 matching 10 bases. This CDR3 contains 15 residues. The junction had 5 bases not matched to a gene; V was cut back by 6 bases and J by 1 base. Germline CDR1 SNHLY, CDR2 FYNNEI.